Sequencing of this T cell receptor (beta chain) was carried out in a study of beta chain features in type 1 diabetes. Details on this clone: Antigen: not known. Other DNA sequences of this sample code for an identical CDR3.

Study-wide results and caveats: Cells that show high TCR expression could be over-represented by cDNA sequencing.

The whole isolated RNA underwent reverse transcription, so sequencing captured expressed TCRB transcripts. Assay used: immunoSEQ multiplex PCR; TCRdb lists only in-frame clones, some missing. The sample has 450,000 to 600,000 clones, about 30% seen once. Averaging around 110 mL, one heparinised blood draw came from each individual donor. Over 95% purity was reached by all sorted populations. Sample: naive CD4+ T cells from blood. The sequence came from a man aged 18 to 35 in good health.

This chain's CDR3 is CSVGGAYEQYF. The CDR3 DNA reads as TGCAGCGTTGGGGGGGCCTACGAGCAGTACTTC. The V and J genes are TRBV29-1 and TRBJ2-7, with D perhaps TRBD2 (6 bases). CDR1 is SQVTM, CDR2 ANQGSEA, per germline. The CDR3 sequence is 11 residues long. V was clipped by 4 bases and J by 2 bases, with 6 bases between them.